Listed below are T cell receptor beta chains from one sample, sequenced in a study of T cell repertoires in cytomegalovirus infection. TCRdb reprocessed the reads with MiXCR, giving one entry per CDR3 protein. The sample records approximately 260,000 distinct CDR3 sequences, more than 15% being singletons. Sequencing was carried out using CD8+ T cells from PBMCs. The receptors were gathered from a human donor in good health (CMV status not recorded). Some clones in this sample may be carry-over from other donors' samples. Each CDR3 is given with its conserved first and last residue. The D gene is left open where the match is weak. Not every row has a clone size; where given, it reads once, few, many or a size class.

clone_size	v_call	j_call	d_call	cdr3_aa	cdr3_nt
many	TRBV28	TRBJ1-5	-	CASSPVTGFSNQPQHF	TGTGCCAGCAGCCCTGTAACGGGGTTTAGCAATCAGCCCCAGCATTTT
few	TRBV6-5	TRBJ1-2	TRBD1	CASRGDRSGYGYTF	TGTGCCAGCAGGGGGGACAGGTCGGGCTATGGCTACACCTTC
many	TRBV7-8	TRBJ2-7	TRBD1	CASSLEGAHSYEQYF	TGTGCCAGCAGCTTAGAGGGGGCTCACTCCTACGAGCAGTACTTC
-	TRBV3-1	TRBJ2-1	-	CASSHGVYNEQFF	TGTGCCAGCAGCCATGGGGTTTACAATGAGCAGTTCTTC
-	TRBV7-9	TRBJ2-3	-	CASSLGVGDTQYF	TGTGCCAGCAGCTTAGGCGTTGGAGATACGCAGTATTTT
-	TRBV5-1	TRBJ2-1	-	CASSRLRGRGLEGNEQFF	TGCGCCAGCAGTCGCCTCCGAGGGAGGGGGCTTGAGGGCAATGAGCAGTTCTTC
few	TRBV4-2	TRBJ1-4	-	CASSQSAYPGFGEKLFF	TGTGCCAGCAGCCAATCGGCTTACCCGGGGTTTGGTGAAAAACTGTTTTTT
few	TRBV7-9	TRBJ1-2	-	CASSFSGTTSHGGYTF	TGTGCCAGCAGCTTCTCCGGGACCACTTCTCATGGAGGCTACACCTTC
-	TRBV6-2/TRBV6-3	TRBJ2-4	TRBD1	CASSLLPDRVSKNIQYF	TGTGCCAGCAGTTTACTCCCGGACAGGGTTTCCAAAAACATTCAGTACTTC
many	TRBV7-6	TRBJ1-1	-	CASSLREMNTEAFF	TGTGCCAGCAGCTTAAGGGAGATGAACACTGAAGCTTTCTTT
-	TRBV7-2	TRBJ1-5	TRBD1	CASSLKPGQDSNQPQHF	TGTGCCAGCAGCTTAAAACCGGGACAGGATAGCAATCAGCCCCAGCATTTT
many	TRBV28	TRBJ1-5	TRBD1	CASTLWRGGGQPQHF	TGTGCCAGCACCCTATGGAGAGGGGGCGGGCAGCCCCAGCATTTT
few	TRBV28	TRBJ2-5	-	CASSLADTQYQETQYF	TGTGCCAGCAGTTTAGCCGATACACAGTACCAAGAGACCCAGTACTTC
many	TRBV4-2	TRBJ1-1	TRBD1	CASSQEQGAGGAEAFF	TGTGCCAGCAGCCAAGAGCAGGGGGCAGGCGGGGCTGAAGCTTTCTTT
-	TRBV6-8	TRBJ1-1	-	CASSYLGGWDTEAFF	TGTGCCAGCAGTTACTTGGGGGGCTGGGACACTGAAGCTTTCTTT
-	TRBV16	TRBJ1-6	-	CASSQSGPFSPLHF	TGTGCCAGCAGCCAATCGGGGCCCTTTTCACCCCTCCACTTT
-	TRBV28	TRBJ1-6	TRBD1	CASSWGQGETSYNSPLHF	TGTGCCAGCAGTTGGGGACAGGGAGAAACGTCCTATAATTCACCCCTCCACTTT
-	TRBV2	TRBJ2-3	-	CASRRDFTDTQYF	TGTGCCAGCAGGCGGGACTTCACAGATACGCAGTATTTT
-	TRBV6-5	TRBJ2-3	TRBD1	CASSYFSGTGVRTDTQYF	TGTGCCAGCAGTTACTTTTCCGGGACAGGGGTGCGAACAGATACGCAGTATTTT
many	TRBV7-6	TRBJ2-3	TRBD2	CASSLGRGDPRTDTQYF	TGTGCCAGCAGCTTGGGGCGGGGGGACCCTCGCACAGATACGCAGTATTTT